This TCR beta chain is from a study of cytomegalovirus exposure and HLA in healthy donors. Study context: Out of approximately 170 million T cells, an earlier analysis found 117 million unique TCR beta sequences in total. Study-wide points: Specificity of three CMV-associated chains for CMV antigens was verified in vitro. Earlier analysis looked at TCR beta V segments, and most were productive about 87% or about 30% of the time. There were several of the most significant clusters that appeared linked to common viral pathogens in a later analysis.

As to this clone: Its antigen is still unknown.

CDR3 length: 11 residues. The V and J ends lost 4 bases and 4 bases respectively, with 8 bases between them. CDR1 is DFQATT and CDR2 is SNEGSKA in the germline V gene (reference sequence). The PCR made use of 60 Vbeta and 13 Jbeta primers. The table came from immunoSEQ multiplex PCR; TCRdb's copy has only in-frame clones and leaves some out. This repertoire shows 100,000 to 120,000 clones, 65% to 85% found once; its top ten account for 5.4%. Sequenced: PBMCs. This rearrangement joins TRBV20-1 to TRBJ2-7; D is possibly TRBD1 (5 bases). The sequence was obtained from a young woman in good health and CMV-seropositive. As DNA, the CDR3 is TGCAGTGCTACGACAGCTTACGAGCAGTACTTC. Protein product: CSATTAYEQYF.